Presented here are 29 T cell receptor beta chains from one specimen sequenced in a study of T cell repertoires in cytomegalovirus infection. The antigens these receptors bind are not known. TCRdb independently ran MiXCR on the reads; one entry per CDR3 protein. The repertoire holds nearly 700,000 distinct CDR3 sequences, with around 32% as singletons. The sample here was cultured PBMCs, taken from culture after CMV antigen stimulation. These receptors all come from a human donor in good health (CMV status not recorded). Some clones in this sample may be carry-over from other donors' samples.

This chain links TRBV6-6 with TRBJ1-1; no clear D gene. The CDR3 length is 14 residues. Germline V lookup: CDR1 MNHNY, CDR2 SVGAGI (reference sequence). Trimming cost V 5 bases and J 1 base, with 11 bases left between them. For the CDR3, the DNA is TGTGCCAGCAGTACCCTCAACAGGAACACTGAAGCTTTCTTT. Encoded protein: CASSTLNRNTEAFF.

The V gene is TRBV20-1, the J gene TRBJ1-2, with D unresolved. Germline CDR1 and CDR2: DFQATT and SNEGSKA (reference sequence). The CDR3 is 14 residues long. V was clipped by 6 bases and J by 4 bases, with 18 bases between them. The CDR3 region has the DNA TGCAGTGCCACCCCCAGCGGAAGCATCTATGGCTACACCTTC. The encoded protein is CSATPSGSIYGYTF.

The table lists this clonotype with a few counts. The CDR3 reads CASSWSATSYNEQFF. The CDR3, as DNA: TGTGCCAGCAGTTGGAGCGCTACCTCCTACAATGAGCAGTTCTTC. The chain joins TRBV6-1 to TRBJ2-1; D is undetermined. The CDR3 has 15 residues. Deletions cut 5 bases from V and 0 bases from J, with 11 bases between. Germline CDR1 and CDR2: MNHNS and SASEGT.

This clonotype was counted a few times. The chain uses TRBV4-1 and TRBJ1-5; D ambiguous. Trimming removed 4 bases at V and 1 base at J, with 14 bases between. The CDR3 runs 16 residues. Germline V CDR1 and CDR2: MGHRA, YSYEKL. In DNA form, the CDR3 reads TGCGCCAGCAGCCGAGTCTGGTTGGGGAGCAATCAGCCCCAGCATTTT. Its protein product is CASSRVWLGSNQPQHF.

This clonotype was detected many times. The chain joins TRBV7-2 to TRBJ1-2, with D unclear. This CDR3 contains 13 residues. The germline CDR1 and CDR2 sequences are SGHTA and FQGNSA. V was shortened by 1 base and J by 8 bases, with 11 bases between the two germline ends. CDR3 nucleotide sequence: TGTGCCAGCAGCTTAGACAGAAAGGGAGGCTACACCTTC. Protein product: CASSLDRKGGYTF.

A few counts support this clonotype. This chain joins TRBV7-8 and TRBJ2-3; D is undetermined. V was trimmed by 3 bases and J by 1 base, leaving 17 bases between them. The CDR3 is 17 amino acids. Germline-derived CDR1 and CDR2 are SGHVS and FQNEAQ. Here the CDR3 reads CASSFPGSELRTDTQYF. The CDR3 bases are TGTGCCAGCAGCTTCCCCGGGTCTGAGCTACGCACAGATACGCAGTATTTT.

This chain joins TRBV7-2 and TRBJ2-4; TRBD1 aligns across 8 bases. V was pared by 1 base and J by 5 bases, with 10 bases of the junction left unmatched. The germline CDR1 and CDR2 sequences are SGHTA and FQGNSA. CDR3 length: 17 residues. CDR3 in amino acids: CASSLGYSGQDENIQYF. The CDR3 DNA reads TGTGCCAGCAGCTTAGGTTACTCGGGACAGGACGAAAACATTCAGTACTTC.

The chain couples TRBV5-1 to TRBJ2-4; D might be TRBD2 (5 bases). Germline CDR1 is SGHRS and CDR2 is YFSETQ. V lost 4 bases and J lost 1, with 12 bases in between. The CDR3 is 15 residues long. The chain's CDR3 is CASSLDWSAKNIQYF. The CDR3 region has the DNA TGCGCCAGCAGCCTGGACTGGTCCGCCAAAAACATTCAGTACTTC.

The CDR3 DNA reads TGTGCCAGTTACAGACTAGCTGGGAATGAGCAGTTCTTC. This sequence encodes CASYRLAGNEQFF. The chain couples TRBV6-1 to TRBJ2-1; 7 positions agree with TRBD2. In germline, CDR1 is MNHNS, CDR2 SASEGT. Trimming took 9 bases from V and 7 from J; bases not matched to a gene: 9. The CDR3 has 13 amino acids.

The rearrangement joins TRBV3-1 to TRBJ1-1; D unresolved. The germline V gene encodes CDR1 LGHDT and CDR2 YNNKEL (reference sequence). With 3 bases removed from V and 2 bases from J, the gap between germline ends came to 13 bases. The CDR3 has 15 residues. CDR3 DNA sequence: TGTGCCAGCAGCCAGGTCTCTGGTCGAAACACTGAAGCTTTCTTT. Its translation: CASSQVSGRNTEAFF.

This clonotype was recorded at least ten times. V usage is TRBV7-2 and J usage is TRBJ2-1; D call uncertain. CDR1 and CDR2 (germline): SGHTA, FQGNSA. Trimming left V 5 bases short and J 2 bases short, with 16 bases between. The CDR3 totals 16 residues. The CDR3 protein is CASSPISQPPYNEQFF. In DNA, the CDR3 is TGTGCCAGCAGCCCTATTAGTCAGCCACCCTACAATGAGCAGTTCTTC.

This clonotype was counted at least ten times. The V and J genes are TRBV7-8 and TRBJ2-7; 8 nucleotides align to TRBD2. Trimming removed 5 bases from V and 3 bases from J; junction bases left unmatched: 6. CDR1 and CDR2 (germline): SGHVS, FQNEAQ. The CDR3 length is 14 residues. This CDR3 reads CASSLSSGRYEQYF. DNA for the CDR3: TGTGCCAGCAGCCTCTCTAGCGGGCGCTACGAGCAGTACTTC.

This clonotype showed up just once. The chain carries TRBV5-1 and TRBJ2-1; 7 nucleotides align to TRBD2. The CDR3 length is 17 residues. Trimming removed 4 bases from V and 0 bases from J; junction bases left unmatched: 10. In germline, CDR1 is SGHRS, CDR2 YFSETQ. This CDR3 is CASSPVKGGSSYNEQFF. Written as DNA, the CDR3 is TGCGCCAGCAGCCCCGTCAAAGGCGGGAGCTCCTACAATGAGCAGTTCTTC.

The V gene is TRBV20-1, the J gene TRBJ1-2, with a possible D match to TRBD1 (6 bases). Germline CDR1 reads DFQATT; CDR2 reads SNEGSKA (reference sequence). The V gene lost 0 bases and the J gene lost 8 bases, with 22 bases spanning the gap. CDR3 length: 16 amino acids. The CDR3 loop is CSARDYGGPFNLGYTF. The CDR3 nucleotides read TGCAGTGCTAGAGATTATGGGGGGCCCTTCAACCTAGGCTACACCTTC.

This clonotype was picked up a small number of times. V and J are TRBV20-1 and TRBJ1-2; 7 nucleotides agree with TRBD1. Germline V CDR1 and CDR2: DFQATT, SNEGSKA (reference sequence). The CDR3 loop spans 16 amino acids. The ends lost 1 base at V and 4 bases at J; junction bases unmatched: 12. CDR3 region: CSARGQGKRISYGYTF. The CDR3 DNA reads TGCAGTGCTAGAGGACAGGGAAAACGGATTAGCTATGGCTACACCTTC.

There are a few counts of this clonotype. The chain combines TRBV7-9 with TRBJ2-3; either TRBD1 or TRBD2 may fit D (5 bases each). The germline gives CDR1 SEHNR, CDR2 FQNEAQ (reference sequence). The CDR3 consists of 15 residues. The V end was cut by 5 bases, the J end by 2 bases, with 14 bases between. The CDR3 DNA reads as TGTGCCAGCAGCCAACTTGGGGACCTCACAGATACGCAGTATTTT. This encodes CASSQLGDLTDTQYF.

This chain uses TRBV7-2 with TRBJ2-5; no definite D call. V was clipped by 4 bases and J by 5 bases, with 14 bases between them. From germline, CDR1 is SGHTA and CDR2 FQGNSA. There are 14 residues in the CDR3. The CDR3 sequence: CASSWPGRRETQYF. CDR3 DNA: TGTGCCAGCAGCTGGCCGGGCAGGCGGGAGACCCAGTACTTC.

This clonotype has a handful of counts. The V and J genes are TRBV20-1 and TRBJ2-5; D gene uncertain. Germline CDR1 DFQATT, CDR2 SNEGSKA (reference sequence). Trimming left V 3 bases short and J 9 bases short, with 17 bases between. This CDR3 has 13 amino acids. The chain's CDR3 is CSARGTIRAPQYF. CDR3 DNA sequence: TGCAGTGCTAGGGGAACCATAAGGGCGCCCCAGTACTTC.

Note on this clonotype: A read error may produce the germline difference seen at one junction end. V usage is TRBV7-2 and J usage is TRBJ2-3; D is possibly TRBD1 (5 bases). CDR1 SGHTA and CDR2 FQGNSA come from the germline V gene. The CDR3 has 14 residues. The CDR3, as DNA: TGTGTCAGCAGTCCGGTGAATGGGGCCGGTACGCAGTATTTT. Translation gives CVSSPVNGAGTQYF.

The DNA for the CDR3 is TGTGCCAGCAGTCGACAGGGGGCATTAGAGACCCAGTACTTC. This sequence encodes CASSRQGALETQYF. The genes are TRBV6-1 and TRBJ2-5; 10 bases align to TRBD1. V was pared by 5 bases and J by 4 bases, with 4 bases of the junction left unmatched. This CDR3 spans 14 amino acids. CDR1 and CDR2 from the germline V gene are MNHNS and SASEGT.

V and J are TRBV12-3 or TRBV12-4 and TRBJ2-5; 7 bases line up with TRBD2. V was clipped by 8 bases and J by 0 bases; unmatched bases: 15. There are 17 residues in the CDR3. The CDR3 sequence is CASGSPSAGLYQETQYF. The CDR3 DNA reads TGTGCCAGCGGATCTCCGTCAGCGGGGTTGTACCAAGAGACCCAGTACTTC.

This clonotype was seen only a few times. V is TRBV7-2 and J is TRBJ2-3; TRBD2 is a possible D gene (6 bases). This CDR3 spans 15 amino acids. The germline V and J ends were trimmed by 0 bases and 4 bases, with 11 bases remaining between them. The V gene's germline CDR1 is SGHTA and CDR2 FQGNSA. CDR3 in amino acids: CASSLAVRESDTQYF. DNA for the CDR3: TGTGCCAGCAGCTTAGCGGTTCGGGAGTCAGATACGCAGTATTTT.

The chain employs TRBV10-3 and TRBJ1-4; D unresolved. Germline V gene sequence: CDR1 ENHRY, CDR2 SYGVKD. The CDR3 has 16 residues. Trimming cost V 3 bases and J 7 bases, with 18 bases left between them. The DNA of the CDR3 is TGTGCCATCAGTGACCATTCGGAAGGCGCTTCTGAAAAACTGTTTTTT. It yields the protein CAISDHSEGASEKLFF.

The gene calls are TRBV20-1 and TRBJ2-7; no clear D. Per the germline V gene, CDR1 is DFQATT and CDR2 is SNEGSKA (reference sequence). Trimming took off 4 bases at V and 4 bases at J, with 11 bases between the two ends. The length of the CDR3 is 12 residues. The CDR3 DNA reads TGCAGTGCTAACCCCTCCGGGTACGAGCAGTACTTC. Translation gives CSANPSGYEQYF.

This chain joins TRBV4-1 and TRBJ2-7; 10 positions agree with TRBD2. The V and J ends lost 2 bases and 5 bases, in that order; junction bases with no gene match: 9. The CDR3 length is 16 residues. Germline assignment: CDR1 MGHRA and CDR2 YSYEKL. The CDR3 loop reads CASSQRSSGGPNEQYF. CDR3 coding DNA: TGCGCCAGCAGCCAAAGGTCTAGCGGGGGTCCGAACGAGCAGTACTTC.

The CDR3 DNA reads as TGCAATGTTAGGGGGTACAATGAGCAGTTCTTC. Protein: CNVRGYNEQFF. This sequence joins TRBV20-1 and TRBJ2-1; a possible D gene is TRBD1 (6 bases). The germline V gene encodes CDR1 DFQATT and CDR2 SNEGSKA (reference sequence). The CDR3 sequence is 11 residues long.

The rearrangement uses TRBV4-2 and TRBJ2-3; TRBD2 aligns across 11 bases. CDR3 length: 20 amino acids. Germline V gene lookup returns CDR1 LGHNA and CDR2 YNFKEQ. Trimming removed 0 bases from V and 4 bases from J; junction bases left unmatched: 15. CDR3 sequence reads: CASSQESSLAGGLAADTQYF. DNA for the CDR3: TGTGCCAGCAGCCAAGAATCGTCCCTAGCGGGGGGCCTGGCCGCAGATACGCAGTATTTT.

The J gene is TRBJ2-5, the V gene TRBV7-2; 14 positions match TRBD2. This CDR3 is 16 amino acids long. V was clipped by 5 bases and J by 5 bases; unmatched bases: 7. Per the germline V gene, CDR1 is SGHTA and CDR2 is FQGNSA. This chain's CDR3 is CASSLGLAGVGETQYF. DNA for the CDR3: TGTGCCAGCAGCCTGGGACTAGCGGGAGTGGGGGAGACCCAGTACTTC.

This clonotype appeared a few times. The chain is built from TRBV6-2 or TRBV6-3 and TRBJ2-1, with 7 bases lining up with TRBD2. From germline, CDR1 is MNHEY and CDR2 SVGEGT. The length of the CDR3 is 13 residues. J lost 12 bases, V lost 0 bases, and 5 bases had no gene match. The CDR3 DNA sequence: TGTGCCAGCAGTTACTCGATTTCTAGCGGGCAGTTCTTC. Its translation is CASSYSISSGQFF.